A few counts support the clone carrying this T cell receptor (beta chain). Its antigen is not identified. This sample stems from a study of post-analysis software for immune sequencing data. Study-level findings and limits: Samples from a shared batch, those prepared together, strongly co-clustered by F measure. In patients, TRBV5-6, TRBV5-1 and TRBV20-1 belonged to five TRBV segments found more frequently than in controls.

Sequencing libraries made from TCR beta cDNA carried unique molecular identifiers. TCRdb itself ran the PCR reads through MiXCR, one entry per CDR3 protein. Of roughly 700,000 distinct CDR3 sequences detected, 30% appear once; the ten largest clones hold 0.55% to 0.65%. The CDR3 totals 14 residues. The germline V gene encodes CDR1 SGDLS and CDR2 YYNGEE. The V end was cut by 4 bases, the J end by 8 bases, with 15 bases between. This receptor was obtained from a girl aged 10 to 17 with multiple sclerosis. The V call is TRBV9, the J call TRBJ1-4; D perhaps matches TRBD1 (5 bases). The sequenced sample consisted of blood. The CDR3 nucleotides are TGTGCCAGCAGCACATCCCCAGGGAACGAAAAACTGTTTTTT. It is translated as CASSTSPGNEKLFF.